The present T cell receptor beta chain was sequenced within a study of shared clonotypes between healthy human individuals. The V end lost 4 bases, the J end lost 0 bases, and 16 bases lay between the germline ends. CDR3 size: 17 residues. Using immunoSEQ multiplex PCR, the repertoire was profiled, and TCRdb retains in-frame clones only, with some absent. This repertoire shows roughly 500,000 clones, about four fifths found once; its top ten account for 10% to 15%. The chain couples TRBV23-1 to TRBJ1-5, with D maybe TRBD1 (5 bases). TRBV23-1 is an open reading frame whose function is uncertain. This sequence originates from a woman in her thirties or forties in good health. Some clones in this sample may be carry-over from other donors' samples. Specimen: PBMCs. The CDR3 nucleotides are TGCGCCAGCAGTCCTTCTCGGGAAGGGGATAGCAATCAGCCCCAGCATTTT. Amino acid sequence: CASSPSREGDSNQPQHF.